Shown below are 4 T cell receptor beta chains from a single sample sequenced in a study. Via MiXCR, TCRdb re-called the RT-PCR reads, giving one row per CDR3 protein. The sample carries around 700,000 distinct CDR3 sequences, around 14% recorded once. The sequencing sample was made of memory CD4+ T cells from blood. The receptors stem from a female donor in good health, serving as a healthy control.

This clonotype was counted ten times or more. This chain links TRBV4-1 with TRBJ1-5; TRBD1 matches at 9 bases. This CDR3 spans 17 amino acids. The V segment lost 1 base and the J segment 1 base; nucleotides outside the gene matches: 5. Germline CDR1 MGHRA, CDR2 YSYEKL. CDR3 amino acids: CASSQGTGVSSNQPQHF. The CDR3 nucleotides are TGCGCCAGCAGCCAAGGGACAGGGGTCTCGAGCAATCAGCCCCAGCATTTT.

This clonotype was picked up a small number of times. The chain employs TRBV9 and TRBJ2-3, with D possibly TRBD1 on 6 matching bases. V was shortened by 3 bases and J by 5 bases, with 19 bases between the two germline ends. Germline V CDR1 and CDR2: SGDLS, YYNGEE. This CDR3 comprises 16 residues. The CDR3 region has the DNA TGTGCCAGCAGCGGCCGGACAGTTCTTCACGGAGATACGCAGTATTTT. It encodes CASSGRTVLHGDTQYF.

This clonotype was found a few times. The rearrangement joins TRBV20-1 to TRBJ2-7; 9 nucleotides match TRBD1. V shed 5 bases, J shed 0 bases, and the junction held 5 bases outside the gene matches. The CDR3 extends over 14 amino acids. Germline V gives CDR1 DFQATT, CDR2 SNEGSKA (reference sequence). In DNA, the CDR3 is TGCAGTGCTGAGGGACAGGGCATCTCCTACGAGCAGTACTTC. Translating gives CSAEGQGISYEQYF.

The table lists this clonotype with many counts. V gene TRBV4-3 combines with J gene TRBJ2-1; a weak D match, TRBD2 (6 bases). The CDR3 is 15 amino acids. The germline V gene encodes CDR1 LGHNA and CDR2 YSLEER. V was clipped by 0 bases and J by 6 bases, with 12 bases between them. Here the CDR3 reads CASSQDLAFANEQFF. The CDR3 DNA reads as TGCGCCAGCAGCCAAGACCTAGCGTTCGCCAATGAGCAGTTCTTC.